The clone carrying this TCR beta chain was seen more than once but under ten times. Germline assignment: CDR1 SNHLY and CDR2 FYNNEI. The CDR3 extends over 12 amino acids. V lost 6 bases to trimming and J lost 3 bases, with 8 bases between them. Profiled with immunoSEQ multiplex PCR; TCRdb holds only in-frame clones, not every one. The data hold approximately 160,000 clones, with approximately 86% observed a single time. The entry originates in a study of blood T cell repertoires in COVID-19. Study-wide background: The samples span acute and convalescent COVID-19 from the United States, Italy and Spain.

The sequence was obtained from a man aged 45-65 years with active or convalescent COVID-19. Input material: peripheral blood. The chain employs TRBV2 and TRBJ1-2, with D possibly TRBD1 on 5 matching bases. In DNA form, the CDR3 reads TGTGCCAGCAGACAGGACGACTATGGCTACACCTTC. It encodes CASRQDDYGYTF.